The clone carrying this T cell receptor (beta chain) showed up just a few times. Using a J-beta primer mix together with a sample-barcoded 5' primer, a second PCR was run for about 6 to 12 cycles. TCRdb itself ran the 5' RACE reads through MiXCR, one entry per CDR3 protein. The sample consists of fewer than 900,000 distinct CDR3 sequences, approximately 35% of them appearing once. This CDR3 contains 15 residues. Germline values: CDR1 MGHRA, CDR2 YSYEKL. Trimming pared 1 base from V and 5 bases from J, leaving 15 bases between. This entry comes from a study of blood T cells in healthy people across ages.

This sequence was found in a man in his late teens or twenties in good health. The rearrangement joins TRBV4-1 to TRBJ2-7; D not resolved. Sequenced material: blood. Here the CDR3 DNA reads TGCGCCAGCAGCCAAGGAATCCTCCTGTACGACGAGCAGTACTTC. The encoded protein is CASSQGILLYDEQYF.